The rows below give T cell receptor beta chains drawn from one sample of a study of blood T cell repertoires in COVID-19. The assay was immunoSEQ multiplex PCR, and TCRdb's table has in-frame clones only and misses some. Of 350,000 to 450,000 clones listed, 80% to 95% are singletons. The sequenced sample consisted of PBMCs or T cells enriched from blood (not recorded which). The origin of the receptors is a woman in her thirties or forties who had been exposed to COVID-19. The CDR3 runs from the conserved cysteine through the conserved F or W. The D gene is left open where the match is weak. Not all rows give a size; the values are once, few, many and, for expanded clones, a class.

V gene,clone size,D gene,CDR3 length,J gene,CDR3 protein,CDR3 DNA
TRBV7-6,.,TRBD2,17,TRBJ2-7,CASSPLGLAGDNYEQYF,TGTGCCAGCAGCCCCCTAGGACTAGCGGGGGATAATTACGAGCAGTACTTC
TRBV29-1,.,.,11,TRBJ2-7,CSVDSGNEQYF,TGCAGCGTCGACAGTGGGAACGAGCAGTACTTC
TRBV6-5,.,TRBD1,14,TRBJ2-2,CASRRDREMGELFF,TGTGCCAGCAGACGGGACAGGGAAATGGGGGAGCTGTTTTTT
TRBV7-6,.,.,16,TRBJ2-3,CASSLVPYQNTDTQYF,TGTGCCAGCAGCTTAGTTCCCTACCAAAACACAGATACGCAGTATTTT
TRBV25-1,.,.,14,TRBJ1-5,CASSEWGGNQPQHF,TGTGCCAGCAGTGAATGGGGGGGTAATCAGCCCCAGCATTTT
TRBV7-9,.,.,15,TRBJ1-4,CASSLAGLTNEKLFF,TGTGCCAGCAGCTTAGCGGGACTTACTAATGAAAAACTGTTTTTT
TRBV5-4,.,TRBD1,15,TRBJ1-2,CASSLEGTGRRGYTF,TGTGCCAGCAGTTTAGAGGGGACAGGCCGGCGGGGCTACACCTTC
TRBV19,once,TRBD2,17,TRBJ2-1,CASSTRLSGGLHNEQFF,TGTGCCAGTAGTACACGCCTTAGCGGGGGGTTACATAATGAGCAGTTCTTC
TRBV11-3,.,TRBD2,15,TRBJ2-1,CASSLIAGELNEQFF,TGTGCCAGCAGCTTAATAGCGGGAGAGCTAAATGAGCAGTTCTTC
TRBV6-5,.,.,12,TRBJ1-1,CASSTSDRRRCF,TGTGCCAGCAGTACCAGTGACAGGCGCCGGTGCTTT
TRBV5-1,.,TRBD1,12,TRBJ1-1,CASSPGQGLAFF,TGCGCCAGCAGCCCAGGACAGGGGTTGGCTTTCTTT
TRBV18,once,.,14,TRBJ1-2,CASSTGGLAYGYTF,TGTGCCAGCTCCACCGGGGGGTTGGCGTATGGCTACACCTTC
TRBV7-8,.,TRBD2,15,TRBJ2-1,CASSITSVTYNEQFF,TGTGCCAGCAGCATTACTAGCGTAACCTACAATGAGCAGTTCTTC
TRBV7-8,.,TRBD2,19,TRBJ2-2,CASSLRASGGTSNTGELFF,TGTGCCAGCAGCTTAAGGGCTAGCGGGGGGACCTCGAACACCGGGGAGCTGTTTTTT
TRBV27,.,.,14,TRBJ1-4,CASRKTVSNEKLFF,TGTGCCAGCAGAAAGACAGTCTCTAATGAAAAACTGTTTTTT
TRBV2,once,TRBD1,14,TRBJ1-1,CASSEDRGNTEAFF,TGTGCCAGCAGCGAAGACAGGGGGAACACTGAAGCTTTCTTT
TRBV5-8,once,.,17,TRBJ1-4,CASSLGQGTATNEKLFF,TGTGCCAGCAGCTTAGGTCAGGGCACGGCAACTAATGAAAAACTGTTTTTT
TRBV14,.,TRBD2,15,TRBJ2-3,CASSRVSGLADTQYF,TGTGCCAGCAGCCGCGTTAGCGGGTTAGCAGATACGCAGTATTTT
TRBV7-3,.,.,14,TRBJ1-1,CASSSPDRGTEAFF,TGTGCCAGCAGCTCCCCGGACAGAGGGACTGAAGCTTTCTTT
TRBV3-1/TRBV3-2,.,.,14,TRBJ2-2,CASSQTGYTGELFF,TGTGCCAGCAGCCAAACAGGGTACACCGGGGAGCTGTTTTTT
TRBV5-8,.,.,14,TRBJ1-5,CASSTRQEHQPQHF,TGTGCCAGCAGTACCCGACAGGAGCATCAGCCCCAGCATTTT
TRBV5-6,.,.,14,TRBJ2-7,CASTQTGSRLEQYF,TGTGCCAGCACCCAGACGGGGAGCCGCCTCGAGCAGTACTTC
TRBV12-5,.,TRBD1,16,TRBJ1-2,CASGLNVGQVTYGYTF,TGTGCTAGTGGTTTGAATGTGGGACAGGTTACTTATGGCTACACCTTC
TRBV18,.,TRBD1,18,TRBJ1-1,CASSPVFQQGRGNTEAFF,TGTGCCAGCTCACCGGTTTTCCAACAGGGGCGCGGGAACACTGAAGCTTTCTTT
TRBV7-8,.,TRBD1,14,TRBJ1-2,CASSPDRGFYGYTF,TGTGCCAGCAGCCCAGACAGGGGGTTCTATGGCTACACCTTC
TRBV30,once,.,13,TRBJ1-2,CAWSVSGARGYTF,TGTGCCTGGAGTGTATCAGGGGCGAGAGGCTACACCTTC
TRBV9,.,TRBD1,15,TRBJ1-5,CASSAGTGGIQPQHF,TGTGCCAGCAGCGCTGGGACAGGGGGGATTCAGCCCCAGCATTTT
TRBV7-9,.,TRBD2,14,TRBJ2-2,CASRGTSRTGELFF,TGTGCCAGCAGGGGGACTAGTAGAACCGGGGAGCTGTTTTTT
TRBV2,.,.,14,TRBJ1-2,CASIGRRVVDGYTF,TGTGCCAGCATCGGGCGCAGGGTGGTTGATGGCTACACCTTC
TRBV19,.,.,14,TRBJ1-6,CASSKTGSASPLHF,TGTGCCAGTAGTAAAACAGGGTCCGCTTCACCCCTCCACTTT
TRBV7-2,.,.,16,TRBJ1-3,CASSSSRGTARNTIYF,TGTGCCAGCAGCTCATCACGGGGTACAGCTAGAAACACCATATATTTT
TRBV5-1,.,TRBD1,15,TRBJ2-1,CASSLGTGDYNEQFF,TGCGCCAGCAGCTTAGGGACAGGGGATTACAATGAGCAGTTCTTC
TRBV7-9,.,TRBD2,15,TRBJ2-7,CASTEGRTSLYEQYF,TGTGCCAGCACCGAGGGAAGGACTAGTCTGTACGAGCAGTACTTC
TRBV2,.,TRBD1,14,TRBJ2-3,CASSPTGITDTQYF,TGTGCCAGCAGCCCGACAGGGATCACAGATACGCAGTATTTT
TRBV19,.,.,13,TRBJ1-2,CASRRRGDYGYTF,TGTGCCAGTAGACGCAGGGGAGACTATGGCTACACCTTC
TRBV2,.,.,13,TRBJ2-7,CASTYPRGYEQYF,TGTGCCAGCACTTACCCCAGGGGTTACGAGCAGTACTTC
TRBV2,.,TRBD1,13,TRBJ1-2,CASSLGQAWGYTF,TGTGCCAGCAGTCTCGGACAGGCTTGGGGCTACACCTTC
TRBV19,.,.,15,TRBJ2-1,CASSGQPPPLNEQFF,TGTGCCAGTTCTGGACAGCCTCCCCCCCTAAATGAGCAGTTCTTC
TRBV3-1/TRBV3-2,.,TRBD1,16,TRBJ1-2,CASSHGTGAPGSGYTF,TGTGCCAGCAGCCACGGGACAGGGGCCCCCGGATCCGGCTACACCTTC
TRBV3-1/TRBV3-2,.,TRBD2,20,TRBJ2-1,CASSPMETSGRGGVYNEQFF,TGTGCCAGTTCCCCCATGGAAACTAGCGGGAGGGGAGGGGTCTACAATGAGCAGTTCTTC
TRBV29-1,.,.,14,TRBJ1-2,CSVEDRRNRDGYTF,TGCAGCGTTGAAGATCGTAGGAACAGGGATGGCTACACCTTC
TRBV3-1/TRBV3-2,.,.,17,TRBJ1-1,CASSQARKGIGATEAFF,TGTGCCAGCAGCCAAGCCCGCAAAGGAATTGGAGCAACTGAAGCTTTCTTT
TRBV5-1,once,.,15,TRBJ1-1,CASSLGAGWDTEAFF,TGCGCCAGCAGCTTAGGGGCGGGGTGGGACACTGAAGCTTTCTTT
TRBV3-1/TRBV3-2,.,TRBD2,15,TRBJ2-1,CASSQGLAEYNEQFF,TGTGCCAGCAGCCAGGGACTAGCGGAATACAATGAGCAGTTCTTC
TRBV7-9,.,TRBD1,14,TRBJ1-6,CASRITGENSPLHF,TGTGCCAGCAGGATTACAGGGGAGAATTCACCCCTCCACTTT
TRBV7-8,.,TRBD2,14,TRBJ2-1,CASSQEVAGVPQFF,TGTGCCAGCAGCCAGGAGGTAGCGGGAGTCCCCCAGTTCTTC
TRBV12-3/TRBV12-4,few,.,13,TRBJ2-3,CASGHFRTDTQYF,TGTGCCAGCGGGCACTTCCGGACAGATACGCAGTATTTT
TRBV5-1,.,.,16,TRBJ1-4,CASSRGSAAANEKLFF,TGCGCCAGCAGCCGAGGCAGTGCCGCGGCTAATGAAAAACTGTTTTTT